These 29 T cell receptor beta chains came from one sample sequenced in a study of T cell repertoires in cytomegalovirus infection. TCRdb re-derived calls from the reads in MiXCR, one entry per CDR3 protein. The sample consists of roughly 600,000 distinct CDR3 sequences, roughly a quarter of them appearing once. Sequences were obtained from CD8+ T cells from PBMCs. The source is a human donor in good health (CMV status not recorded). Some clones in this sample may be carry-over from other donors' samples.

The chain recombines TRBV20-1 with TRBJ2-3; TRBD1 agrees at 12 bases. Losses at the gene ends were 1 base for V and 4 bases for J; bases not matched to a gene: 6. The CDR3 runs 16 residues. The germline V gene encodes CDR1 DFQATT and CDR2 SNEGSKA (reference sequence). As DNA, the CDR3 is TGCAGTGCTAGAGTTTGGGACAGGGGGCAATCAGATACGCAGTATTTT. Translated: CSARVWDRGQSDTQYF.

This clonotype was found many times. The rearrangement links TRBV12-3 or TRBV12-4 to TRBJ1-5; D is unclear. There are 13 residues in the CDR3. V dropped 3 bases and J dropped 5 bases, with 8 bases sitting between them. The DNA of the CDR3 is TGTGCCAGCAGTTTGAGCAGTTATCAGCCCCAGCATTTT. It specifies CASSLSSYQPQHF.

This clonotype was found many times. The V call is TRBV7-2, the J call TRBJ2-2; the D gene could be TRBD1 or TRBD2 (5 bases each). This CDR3 spans 15 amino acids. Germline V gene sequence: CDR1 SGHTA, CDR2 FQGNSA. Trimming left V 1 base short and J 5 bases short, with 11 bases between. In DNA, the CDR3 is TGTGCCAGCAGCTTAGGAGGGGCATGGACCGGGGAGCTGTTTTTT. Protein: CASSLGGAWTGELFF. Supplemented by reference TRBV7-2 and TRBJ2-2, the full variable domain reads GAGVSQSPSNKVTEKGKDVELRCDPISGHTALYWYRQSLGQGLEFLIYFQGNSAPDKSGLPSDRFSAERTGGSVSTLTIQRTQQEDSAVYLCASSLGGAWTGELFFGEGSRLTVL.

This chain links TRBV6-4 with TRBJ2-1; 9 positions agree with TRBD2. J gave up 1 base and V 4 bases, and 5 bases lay outside the gene matches. The CDR3 runs 16 residues. Germline CDR1 and CDR2: MRHNA and SNTAGT. This CDR3 reads CASSVKSGGSYNEQFF. CDR3 DNA: TGTGCCAGCAGTGTCAAAAGCGGGGGGTCCTACAATGAGCAGTTCTTC.

The J gene is TRBJ1-6, the V gene TRBV14; D remains unclear. The CDR3 is 13 residues long. With 6 bases removed from V and 7 bases from J, the gap between germline ends came to 10 bases. Germline CDR1 and CDR2: SGHDN and FVKESK. The CDR3 reads CASRKGGNSPLHF. CDR3 sequence (DNA): TGTGCCAGCAGGAAGGGAGGCAATTCACCCCTCCACTTT.

The chain links TRBV4-2 to TRBJ2-2; the D is unclear. The CDR3 totals 11 residues. Germline CDR1 LGHNA, CDR2 YNFKEQ. Trimming left V 0 bases short and J 8 bases short, with 1 base between. CDR3 DNA sequence: TGTGCCAGCAGCCAAGATGGGGAGCTGTTTTTT. Amino acid sequence: CASSQDGELFF.

This sequence joins TRBV6-2 or TRBV6-3 and TRBJ1-2; TRBD1 is a possible D gene (5 bases). Trimming shortened V by 4 bases and J by 6 bases, and 21 bases separated the two germline ends. Per germline, CDR1 MNHEY and CDR2 SVGEGT. The CDR3 runs 16 residues. The CDR3 DNA follows: TGTGCCAGCAGTTCCCTCGAGTCCGCCAGGGACCATGGCTACACCTTC. Its translation: CASSSLESARDHGYTF.

This sequence joins TRBV7-9 and TRBJ1-2; unclear D gene. Germline-derived CDR1 and CDR2 are SEHNR and FQNEAQ (reference sequence). This CDR3 contains 12 residues. The V end was cut by 1 base, the J end by 7 bases, with 7 bases between. The CDR3 here is CASSLDPIGYTF. The CDR3 nucleotides are TGTGCCAGCAGCTTAGACCCAATTGGCTACACCTTC.

The sample holds a few counts of this clonotype. The rearrangement links TRBV28 to TRBJ1-1, with D unresolved. V was shortened by 4 bases and J by 1 base, with 13 bases between the two germline ends. CDR1 is MDHEN, CDR2 SYDVKM, per germline. The CDR3 runs 15 residues. CDR3 protein: CASSWAAYPNTEAFF. CDR3 coding DNA: TGTGCCAGCAGTTGGGCTGCCTATCCGAACACTGAAGCTTTCTTT.

CDR3 region: CSASSGHVEGTDTQYF. DNA of the CDR3: TGCAGTGCTAGCTCCGGTCACGTGGAGGGCACAGATACGCAGTATTTT. The chain couples TRBV20-1 to TRBJ2-3, with TRBD2 as a possible D gene (5 bases). Germline V gene lookup returns CDR1 DFQATT and CDR2 SNEGSKA (reference sequence). This CDR3 has 16 residues. The ends were cut back, 3 bases at V and 1 base at J, with 17 bases in the middle.

This chain links TRBV6-6 with TRBJ1-3, with TRBD1 matching over 7 bases. Looked up from germline, CDR1 is MNHNY and CDR2 is SVGAGI (reference sequence). This CDR3 has 13 amino acids. V shed 7 bases, J shed 8 bases, and the junction held 8 bases outside the gene matches. The CDR3 sequence is CASTTQGWDTIYF. Written as DNA, the CDR3 is TGTGCCAGCACTACACAGGGGTGGGACACCATATATTTT.

The DNA for the CDR3 is TGTGCCAGCAGTCCAACAGGGGCCCGTAACTATGGCTACACCTTC. Residues: CASSPTGARNYGYTF. The chain recombines TRBV12-3 or TRBV12-4 with TRBJ1-2; 7 positions match TRBD1. The length of the CDR3 is 15 residues. Trimming cost V 5 bases and J 1 base; bases outside gene matches: 7.

In this sample, this clonotype turned up a few times. The V gene is TRBV14, the J gene TRBJ2-1; 8 nucleotides match TRBD2. CDR1 and CDR2 (germline): SGHDN, FVKESK. The ends lost 4 bases at V and 6 bases at J; junction bases unmatched: 5. The CDR3 totals 14 residues. In DNA, the CDR3 is TGTGCCAGCAGCCCTCGAGCGGGGGCCAATGAGCAGTTCTTC. Protein product: CASSPRAGANEQFF.

This clonotype was seen a few times. The chain couples TRBV19 to TRBJ2-7; tentative D call: TRBD2 (6 bases). The V gene's germline CDR1 is LNHDA and CDR2 SQIVND (reference sequence). The V end was cut by 4 bases, the J end by 0 bases, with 13 bases between. The CDR3 runs 15 residues. In DNA form, the CDR3 reads TGTGCCAGTAGTACGGGACTGGCGAGCTCCTACGAGCAGTACTTC. Its translation is CASSTGLASSYEQYF.

This clonotype occurred many times. This sequence joins TRBV11-3 and TRBJ1-4; 9 nucleotides align to TRBD1. Germline CDR1 SGHNT, CDR2 YENEEA. V shed 10 bases and J 7 bases; nucleotides not matched to a gene: 19. The CDR3 consists of 17 residues. DNA for the CDR3: TGTGCCACGAAATATCCCGGACAGGGGATTGTCGGTGAAAAACTGTTTTTT. The encoded protein is CATKYPGQGIVGEKLFF.

This sequence joins TRBV29-1 and TRBJ1-2, with TRBD1 identical over 7 bases. From germline, CDR1 is SQVTM and CDR2 ANQGSEA. The V segment lost 6 bases and the J segment 4 bases; nucleotides outside the gene matches: 8. The CDR3 has 13 residues. The CDR3 spells CSVQTGTSYGYTF. Here the CDR3 DNA reads TGCAGCGTCCAGACAGGGACCTCCTATGGCTACACCTTC.

A few counts support this clonotype. The V gene is TRBV2, the J gene TRBJ2-5; no reliable D call. The CDR3 is made up of 11 amino acids. Germline V gene sequence: CDR1 SNHLY, CDR2 FYNNEI. The ends were cut back, 9 bases at V and 5 bases at J, with 10 bases in the middle. The CDR3 DNA sequence: TGTGCCAGTGAGGCTATGGAGACCCAGTACTTC. Amino acids: CASEAMETQYF.

This chain links TRBV20-1 with TRBJ2-2; 12 positions agree with TRBD2. Trimming at V came to 2 bases and at J to 4 bases, leaving 8 bases not matched to a gene. The CDR3 has 17 amino acids. CDR1 DFQATT and CDR2 SNEGSKA come from the germline V gene (reference sequence). CDR3 DNA: TGCAGTGCTAGAATCCTAGCGGGGGGGCAGGGCACCGGGGAGCTGTTTTTT. It encodes CSARILAGGQGTGELFF.

The rearrangement uses TRBV5-5 and TRBJ2-2; D possibly corresponds to TRBD2 (6 bases). V was trimmed by 6 bases and J by 5 bases, leaving 20 bases between them. Germline assignment: CDR1 SGHKS and CDR2 YYEKEE (reference sequence). The CDR3 runs to 16 residues. The CDR3 spells CASNLLEGRSTGELFF. The CDR3 bases are TGTGCCAGCAACTTACTGGAGGGACGTTCGACCGGGGAGCTGTTTTTT. Based on the CDR3 plus reference TRBV5-5 and TRBJ2-2, the full variable domain is DAGVTQSPTHLIKTRGQQVTLRCSPISGHKSVSWYQQVLGQGPQFIFQYYEKEERGRGNFPDRFSARQFPNYSSELNVNALLLGDSALYLCASNLLEGRSTGELFFGEGSRLTVL.

This clonotype was counted ten times or more. This chain uses TRBV7-6 with TRBJ2-1, with D possibly matching TRBD2 (5 bases). The CDR3 spans 13 residues. Germline loops: CDR1 SGHVS, CDR2 FNYEAQ. The ends were cut back, 5 bases at V and 5 bases at J, with 10 bases in the middle. CDR3 amino acids: CASSPPADNEQFF. CDR3 DNA: TGTGCCAGCAGCCCCCCAGCGGACAATGAGCAGTTCTTC. The whole variable domain, filled in from reference TRBV7-6 and TRBJ2-1, reads GAGVSQSPRYKVTKRGQDVALRCDPISGHVSLYWYRQALGQGPEFLTYFNYEAQQDKSGLPNDRFSAERPEGSISTLTIQRTEQRDSAMYRCASSPPADNEQFFGPGTRLTVL.

This clonotype was seen many times. The V and J genes are TRBV4-3 and TRBJ2-1; 8 bases map to TRBD2. In germline, CDR1 is LGHNA, CDR2 YSLEER. This CDR3 has 16 amino acids. With V trimmed by 3 bases and J by 4 bases, 8 bases remained unmatched. The CDR3 here is CASSQSPAGAYNEQFF. As DNA, the CDR3 is TGCGCCAGCAGCCAGAGCCCAGCGGGGGCTTACAATGAGCAGTTCTTC.

The table lists this clonotype with many counts. The V gene is TRBV6-1, the J gene TRBJ1-4; D ambiguous. The length of the CDR3 is 15 residues. The germline V gene encodes CDR1 MNHNS and CDR2 SASEGT. V lost 4 bases, J lost 4 bases, and 13 bases lay in between. Here the CDR3 reads CASSGGEELNEKLFF. The CDR3, as DNA: TGTGCCAGCAGTGGGGGAGAAGAGCTTAATGAAAAACTGTTTTTT.

In this sample, this clonotype turned up many times. The chain links TRBV25-1 to TRBJ1-3; D is unclear. The V gene lost 1 base and the J gene lost 1 base, with 17 bases spanning the gap. The CDR3 totals 18 residues. CDR1 and CDR2 (germline): MGHDK, SYGVNS. CDR3 nucleotides: TGTGCCAGCAGTGAATCGGCCCCCCCCACACGATCTGGAAACACCATATATTTT. It encodes CASSESAPPTRSGNTIYF.

This clonotype appeared a few times. The chain combines TRBV14 with TRBJ1-3; the match to TRBD1 covers 9 bases. Germline assignment: CDR1 SGHDN and CDR2 FVKESK. V shed 0 bases and J 4 bases; nucleotides not matched to a gene: 7. This CDR3 contains 17 residues. CDR3 DNA sequence: TGTGCCAGCAGCCAAGATCGGTACAGGGGGCCAGGAAACACCATATATTTT. Protein: CASSQDRYRGPGNTIYF.

This clonotype was recorded many times. V gene TRBV7-6 combines with J gene TRBJ1-1, with a weak D call TRBD1 (6 bases). V was cut by 5 bases and J by 6 bases, with 22 bases left in between. CDR1 SGHVS and CDR2 FNYEAQ come from the germline V gene. CDR3 length: 16 amino acids. CDR3 residues: CASSLGYRELLSEAFF. The CDR3 DNA reads as TGTGCCAGCAGCCTGGGGTACAGGGAGCTTTTGTCTGAAGCTTTCTTT.

This clonotype appeared many times. This chain joins TRBV7-8 and TRBJ1-2, with 11 bases lining up with TRBD1. This CDR3 has 14 amino acids. CDR1 and CDR2 from the germline V gene are SGHVS and FQNEAQ. The ends lost 5 bases at V and 3 bases at J; junction bases unmatched: 2. CDR3 loop: CASSVGQGDYGYTF. CDR3 nucleotides: TGTGCCAGCAGCGTGGGACAGGGGGACTATGGCTACACCTTC.

This clonotype showed up just a few times. The chain employs TRBV6-2 or TRBV6-3 and TRBJ2-5; 12 positions match TRBD2. This CDR3 comprises 16 residues. V lost 5 bases and J lost 10; bases outside the gene matches: 14. Germline V gene sequence: CDR1 MNHEY, CDR2 SVGEGT. The CDR3 loop is CASSPETSGGTGGQYF. In nucleotides, the CDR3 is TGTGCCAGCAGTCCCGAGACTAGCGGGGGAACAGGCGGCCAGTACTTC.

The table lists this clonotype with many counts. V gene TRBV7-6 combines with J gene TRBJ2-2; D tentatively fits TRBD1 or TRBD2 (5 bases each). Germline V gene sequence: CDR1 SGHVS, CDR2 FNYEAQ. CDR3 length equals 15 residues. V was trimmed by 1 base and J by 6 bases, leaving 12 bases between them. DNA for the CDR3: TGTGCCAGCAGCTTAGGAGGGGTAGTAGCCGGGGAGCTGTTTTTT. This encodes CASSLGGVVAGELFF.

V gene TRBV6-5 combines with J gene TRBJ2-7; TRBD2 matches 14 bases. The CDR3 covers 14 residues. Per germline, CDR1 MNHEY and CDR2 SVGAGI. V shed 10 bases, J shed 3 bases, and the junction held 5 bases outside the gene matches. CDR3 protein: CATAGTSGGYEQYF. The CDR3 nucleotides read TGTGCCACCGCTGGGACTAGCGGGGGCTACGAGCAGTACTTC.